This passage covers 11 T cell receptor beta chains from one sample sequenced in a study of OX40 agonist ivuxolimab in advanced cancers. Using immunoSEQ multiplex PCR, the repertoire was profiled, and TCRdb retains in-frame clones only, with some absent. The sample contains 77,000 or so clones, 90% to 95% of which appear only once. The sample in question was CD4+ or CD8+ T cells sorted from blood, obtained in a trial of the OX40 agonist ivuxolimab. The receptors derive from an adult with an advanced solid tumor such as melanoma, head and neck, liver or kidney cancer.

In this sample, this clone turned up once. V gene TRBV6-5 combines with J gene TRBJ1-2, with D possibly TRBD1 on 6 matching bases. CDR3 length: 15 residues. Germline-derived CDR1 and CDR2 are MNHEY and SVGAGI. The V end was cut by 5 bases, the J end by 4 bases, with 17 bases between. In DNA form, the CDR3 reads TGTGCCAGCAGTCCATACAGGGTAATATCCTATGGCTACACCTTC. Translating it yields CASSPYRVISYGYTF.

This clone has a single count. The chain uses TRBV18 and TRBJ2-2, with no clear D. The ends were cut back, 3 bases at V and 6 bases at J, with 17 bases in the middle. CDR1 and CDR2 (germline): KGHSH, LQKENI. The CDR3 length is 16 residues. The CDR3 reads CASSPRSSRLPGELFF. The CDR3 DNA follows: TGTGCCAGCTCACCTCGGTCCTCTCGCCTCCCCGGGGAGCTGTTTTTT.

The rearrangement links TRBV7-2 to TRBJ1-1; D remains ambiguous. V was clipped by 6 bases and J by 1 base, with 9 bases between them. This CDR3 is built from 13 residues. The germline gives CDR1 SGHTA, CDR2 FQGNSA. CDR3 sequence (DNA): TGTGCCAGCAGACTAGCGTGGAACACTGAAGCTTTCTTT. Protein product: CASRLAWNTEAFF.

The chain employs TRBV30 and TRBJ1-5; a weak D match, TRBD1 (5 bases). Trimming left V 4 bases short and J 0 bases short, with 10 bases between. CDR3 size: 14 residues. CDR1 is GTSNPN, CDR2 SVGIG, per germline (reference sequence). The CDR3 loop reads CAWTRQHSNQPQHF. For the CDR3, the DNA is TGTGCCTGGACCCGACAGCATAGCAATCAGCCCCAGCATTTT.

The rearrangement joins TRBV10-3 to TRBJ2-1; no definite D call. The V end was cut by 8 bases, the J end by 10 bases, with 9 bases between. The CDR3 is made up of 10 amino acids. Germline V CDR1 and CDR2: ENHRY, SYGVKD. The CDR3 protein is CAIGVVEQFF. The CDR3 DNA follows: TGTGCCATCGGGGTGGTGGAGCAGTTCTTC.

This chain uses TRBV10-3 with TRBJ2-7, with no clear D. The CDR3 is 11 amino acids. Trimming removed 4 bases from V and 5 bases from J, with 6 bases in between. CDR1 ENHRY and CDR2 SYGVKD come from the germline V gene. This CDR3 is CAISAGHEQYF. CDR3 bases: TGTGCCATCAGTGCTGGCCACGAGCAGTACTTC.

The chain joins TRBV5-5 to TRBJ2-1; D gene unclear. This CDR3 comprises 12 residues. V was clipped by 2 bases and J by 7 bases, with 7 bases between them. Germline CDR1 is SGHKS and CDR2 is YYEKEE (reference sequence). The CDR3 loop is CASSLWFNEQFF. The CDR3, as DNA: TGTGCCAGCAGCTTATGGTTTAATGAGCAGTTCTTC.

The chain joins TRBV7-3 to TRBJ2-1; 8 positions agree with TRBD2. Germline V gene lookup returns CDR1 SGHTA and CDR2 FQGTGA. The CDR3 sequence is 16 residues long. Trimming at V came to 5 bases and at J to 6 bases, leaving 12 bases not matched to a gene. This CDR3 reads CASSPGGSGGRNEQFF. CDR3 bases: TGTGCCAGCAGCCCCGGCGGAAGCGGGGGCCGCAATGAGCAGTTCTTC.

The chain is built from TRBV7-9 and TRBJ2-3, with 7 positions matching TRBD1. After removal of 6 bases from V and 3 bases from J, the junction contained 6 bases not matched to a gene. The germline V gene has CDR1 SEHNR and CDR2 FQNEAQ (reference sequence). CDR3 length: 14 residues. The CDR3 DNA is TGTGCCAGCAGTCTAGACAGGGCTACAGATACGCAGTATTTT. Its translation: CASSLDRATDTQYF.

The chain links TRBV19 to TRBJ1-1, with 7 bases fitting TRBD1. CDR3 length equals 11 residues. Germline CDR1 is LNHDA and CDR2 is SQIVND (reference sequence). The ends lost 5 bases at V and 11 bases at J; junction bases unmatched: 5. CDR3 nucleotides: TGTGCCAGTAGTCATGACAGGGACGCTTTCTTT. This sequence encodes CASSHDRDAFF.

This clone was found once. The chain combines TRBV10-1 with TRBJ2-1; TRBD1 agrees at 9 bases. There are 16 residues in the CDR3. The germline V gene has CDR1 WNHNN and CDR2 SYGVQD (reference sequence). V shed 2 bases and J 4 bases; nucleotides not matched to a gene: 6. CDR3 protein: CASSEKGQGQYNEQFF. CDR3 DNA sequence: TGCGCCAGCAGTGAGAAAGGACAGGGGCAGTACAATGAGCAGTTCTTC.